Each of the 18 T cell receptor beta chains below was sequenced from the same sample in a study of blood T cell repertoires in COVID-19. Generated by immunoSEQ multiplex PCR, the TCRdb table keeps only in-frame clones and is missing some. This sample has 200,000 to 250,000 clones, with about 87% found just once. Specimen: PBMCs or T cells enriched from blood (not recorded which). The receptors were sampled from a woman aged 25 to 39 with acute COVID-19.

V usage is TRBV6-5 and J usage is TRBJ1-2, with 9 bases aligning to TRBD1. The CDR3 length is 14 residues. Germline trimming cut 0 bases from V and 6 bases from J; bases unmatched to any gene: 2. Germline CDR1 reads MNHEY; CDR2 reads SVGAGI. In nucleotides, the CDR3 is TGTGCCAGCAGTTACTCGGGGACAGGGAATGGCTACACCTTC. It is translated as CASSYSGTGNGYTF.

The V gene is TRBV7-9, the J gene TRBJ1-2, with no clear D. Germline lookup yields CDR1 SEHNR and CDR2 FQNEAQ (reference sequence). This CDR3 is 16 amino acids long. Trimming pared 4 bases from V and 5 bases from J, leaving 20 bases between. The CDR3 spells CASSSLGGYTSYGYTF. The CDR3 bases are TGTGCCAGCAGCTCCCTGGGAGGGTACACTTCTTATGGCTACACCTTC.

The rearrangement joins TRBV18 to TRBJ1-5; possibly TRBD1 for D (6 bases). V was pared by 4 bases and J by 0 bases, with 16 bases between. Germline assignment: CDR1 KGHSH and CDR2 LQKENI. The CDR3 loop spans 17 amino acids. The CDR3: CASSRRQADYSNQPQHF. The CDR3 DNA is TGTGCCAGCTCACGCCGACAGGCCGATTATAGCAATCAGCCCCAGCATTTT.

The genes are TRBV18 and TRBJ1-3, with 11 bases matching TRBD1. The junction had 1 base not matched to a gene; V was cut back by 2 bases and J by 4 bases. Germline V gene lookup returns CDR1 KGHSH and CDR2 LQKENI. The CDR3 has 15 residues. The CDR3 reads CASSPGTGGGNTIYF. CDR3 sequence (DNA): TGTGCCAGCTCACCAGGGACAGGGGGAGGAAACACCATATATTTT.

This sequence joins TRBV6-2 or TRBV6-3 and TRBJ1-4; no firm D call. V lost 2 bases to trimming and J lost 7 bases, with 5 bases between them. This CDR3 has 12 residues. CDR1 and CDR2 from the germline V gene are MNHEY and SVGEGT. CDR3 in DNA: TGTGCCAGCAGTTACGGCGGTGAAAAACTGTTTTTT. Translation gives CASSYGGEKLFF.

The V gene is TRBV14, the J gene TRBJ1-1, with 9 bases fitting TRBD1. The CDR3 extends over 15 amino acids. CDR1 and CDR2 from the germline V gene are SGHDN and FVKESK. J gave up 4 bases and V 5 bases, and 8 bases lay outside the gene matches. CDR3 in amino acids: CASSTGTGWFTEAFF. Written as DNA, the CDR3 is TGTGCCAGCAGCACCGGGACAGGGTGGTTCACTGAAGCTTTCTTT.

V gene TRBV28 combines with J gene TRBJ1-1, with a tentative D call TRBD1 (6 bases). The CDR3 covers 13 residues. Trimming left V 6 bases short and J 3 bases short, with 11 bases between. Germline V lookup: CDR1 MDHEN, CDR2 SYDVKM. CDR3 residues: CASRQGGDTEAFF. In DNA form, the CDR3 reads TGTGCCAGCAGACAGGGCGGAGACACTGAAGCTTTCTTT.

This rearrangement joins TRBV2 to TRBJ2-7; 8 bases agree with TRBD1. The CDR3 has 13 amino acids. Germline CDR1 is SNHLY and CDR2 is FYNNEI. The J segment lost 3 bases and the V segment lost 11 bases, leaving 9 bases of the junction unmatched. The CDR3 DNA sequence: TGTGCCTTGGGGACAGGTACAGACTACGAGCAGTACTTC. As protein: CALGTGTDYEQYF.

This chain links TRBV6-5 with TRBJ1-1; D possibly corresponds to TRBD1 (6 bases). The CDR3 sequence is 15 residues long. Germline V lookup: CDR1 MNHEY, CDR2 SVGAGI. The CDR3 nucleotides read TGTGCTTCCAAACAGGGTTTAAGGTTGAACACTGAAGCTTTCTTT. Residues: CASKQGLRLNTEAFF.

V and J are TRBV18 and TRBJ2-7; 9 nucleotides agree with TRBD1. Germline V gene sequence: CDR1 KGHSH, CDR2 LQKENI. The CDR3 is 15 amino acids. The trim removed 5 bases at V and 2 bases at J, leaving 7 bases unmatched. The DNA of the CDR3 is TGTGCCAGCTCAACTGGGACAGGGAACACCTACGAGCAGTACTTC. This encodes CASSTGTGNTYEQYF.

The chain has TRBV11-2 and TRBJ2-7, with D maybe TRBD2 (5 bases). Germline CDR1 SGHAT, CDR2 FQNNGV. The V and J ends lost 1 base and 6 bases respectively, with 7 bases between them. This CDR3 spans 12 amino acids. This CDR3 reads CASSLAGLEQYF. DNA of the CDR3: TGTGCCAGCAGCTTAGCTGGACTCGAGCAGTACTTC.

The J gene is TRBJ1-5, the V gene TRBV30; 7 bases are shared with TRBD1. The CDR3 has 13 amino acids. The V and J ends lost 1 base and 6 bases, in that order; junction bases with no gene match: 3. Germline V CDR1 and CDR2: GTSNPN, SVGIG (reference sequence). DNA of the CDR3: TGTGCCTGGAGTGGACAGGGCGGTCAGCCCCAGCATTTT. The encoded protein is CAWSGQGGQPQHF.

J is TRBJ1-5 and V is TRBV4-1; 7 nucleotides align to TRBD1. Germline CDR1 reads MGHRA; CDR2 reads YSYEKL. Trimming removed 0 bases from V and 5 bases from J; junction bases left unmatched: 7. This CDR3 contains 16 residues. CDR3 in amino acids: CASSQENRGLDQPQHF. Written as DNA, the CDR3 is TGCGCCAGCAGCCAAGAAAACAGGGGTTTAGATCAGCCCCAGCATTTT.

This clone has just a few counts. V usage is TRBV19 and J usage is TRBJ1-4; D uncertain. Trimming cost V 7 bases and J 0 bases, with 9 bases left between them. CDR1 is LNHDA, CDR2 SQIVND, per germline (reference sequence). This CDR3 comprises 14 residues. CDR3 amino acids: CASTEGSTNEKLFF. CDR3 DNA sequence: TGTGCCAGTACGGAGGGTTCAACTAATGAAAAACTGTTTTTT.

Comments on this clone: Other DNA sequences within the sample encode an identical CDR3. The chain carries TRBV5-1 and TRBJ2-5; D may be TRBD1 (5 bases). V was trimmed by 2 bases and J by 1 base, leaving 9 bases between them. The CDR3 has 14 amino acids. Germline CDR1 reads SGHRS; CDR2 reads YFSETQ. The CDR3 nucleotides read TGCGCCAGCAGCTTCGGAAGGGGCCAAGAGACCCAGTACTTC. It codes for CASSFGRGQETQYF. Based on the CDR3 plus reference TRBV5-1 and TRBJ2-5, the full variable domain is KAGVTQTPRYLIKTRGQQVTLSCSPISGHRSVSWYQQTPGQGLQFLFEYFSETQRNKGNFPGRFSGRQFSNSRSEMNVSTLELGDSALYLCASSFGRGQETQYFGPGTRLLVL.

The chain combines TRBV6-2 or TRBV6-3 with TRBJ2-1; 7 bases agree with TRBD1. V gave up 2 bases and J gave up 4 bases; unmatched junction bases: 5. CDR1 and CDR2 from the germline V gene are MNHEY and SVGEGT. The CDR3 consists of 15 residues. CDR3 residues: CASSYQSGGYNEQFF. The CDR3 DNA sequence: TGTGCCAGCAGTTACCAATCAGGGGGTTACAATGAGCAGTTCTTC.

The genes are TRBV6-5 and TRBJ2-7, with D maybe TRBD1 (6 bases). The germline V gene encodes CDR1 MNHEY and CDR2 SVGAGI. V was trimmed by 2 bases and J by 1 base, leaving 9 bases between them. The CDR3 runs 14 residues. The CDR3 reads CASSYERGSYEQYF. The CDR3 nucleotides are TGTGCCAGCAGTTACGAAAGGGGGTCCTACGAGCAGTACTTC.

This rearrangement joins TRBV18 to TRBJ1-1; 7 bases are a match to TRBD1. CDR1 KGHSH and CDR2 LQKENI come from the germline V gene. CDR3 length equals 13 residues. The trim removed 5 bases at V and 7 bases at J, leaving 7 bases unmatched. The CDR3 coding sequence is TGTGCCAGCTCATTCACAGGGGACGGTGAAGCTTTCTTT. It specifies CASSFTGDGEAFF. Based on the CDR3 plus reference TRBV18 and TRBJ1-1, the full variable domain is NAGVMQNPRHLVRRRGQEARLRCSPMKGHSHVYWYRQLPEEGLKFMVYLQKENIIDESGMPKERFSAEFPKEGPSILRIQQVVRGDSAAYFCASSFTGDGEAFFGQGTRLTVV.